Shown below are 28 T cell receptor beta chains from a single sample sequenced in a study of blood T cells in healthy people across ages. Alongside a J-beta primer mix, a sample-barcoded 5' primer served in a second PCR lasting about 7 to 12 cycles. TCRdb re-derived calls from the 5' RACE reads in MiXCR, one entry per CDR3 protein. In the table there are roughly 2 million distinct CDR3 sequences, just under 50% of which are singletons. Input material: blood. These receptor sequences come from a woman in her thirties or forties in good health.

The rearrangement uses TRBV20-1 and TRBJ2-5, with TRBD2 matching over 7 bases. From germline, CDR1 is DFQATT and CDR2 SNEGSKA (reference sequence). The ends lost 1 base at V and 2 bases at J; junction bases unmatched: 13. The CDR3 has 17 residues. The CDR3 reads CSARAWASGAIQETQYF. The CDR3 DNA reads as TGCAGTGCTAGAGCCTGGGCTAGCGGAGCGATTCAAGAGACCCAGTACTTC.

V usage is TRBV27 and J usage is TRBJ1-2; no definite D call. V lost 5 bases, J lost 7 bases, and 11 bases lay in between. CDR1 and CDR2 from the germline V gene are MNHEY and SMNVEV (reference sequence). The CDR3 extends over 12 amino acids. The CDR3 loop reads CASSNINGGYTF. In DNA form, the CDR3 reads TGTGCCAGCAGTAACATTAACGGTGGCTACACCTTC.

The chain links TRBV2 to TRBJ2-1, with TRBD2 matching over 8 bases. This CDR3 has 14 residues. V dropped 2 bases and J dropped 5; count of bases not matched to a gene: 2. Germline CDR1 is SNHLY and CDR2 is FYNNEI. In DNA, the CDR3 is TGTGCCAGCAGTGAACGGGGGGGAAACAATGAGCAGTTCTTC. Protein: CASSERGGNNEQFF.

This clonotype was found a few times. V gene TRBV12-3 or TRBV12-4 combines with J gene TRBJ1-2, with D hard to call. The V gene lost 10 bases and the J gene lost 0 bases, with 12 bases spanning the gap. The CDR3 length is 13 residues. The CDR3 protein is CATEAQANYGYTF. The CDR3 bases are TGTGCCACCGAAGCCCAGGCTAACTATGGCTACACCTTC.

CDR3 loop: CSANGDRGNYGYTF. The CDR3, as DNA: TGCAGTGCTAATGGGGACAGGGGCAACTATGGCTACACCTTC. The chain uses TRBV20-1 and TRBJ1-2, with TRBD1 matching over 10 bases. The CDR3 totals 14 residues. The trim removed 4 bases at V and 2 bases at J, leaving 4 bases unmatched. Looked up from germline, CDR1 is DFQATT and CDR2 is SNEGSKA (reference sequence).

The chain has TRBV6-6 and TRBJ2-5; 8 nucleotides align to TRBD2. Trimming removed 7 bases from V and 3 bases from J; junction bases left unmatched: 10. CDR3 length: 15 amino acids. From germline, CDR1 is MNHNY and CDR2 SVGAGI (reference sequence). CDR3 in DNA: TGTGCCAGCAATACGCTGGCGGGGGGTGAAGAGACCCAGTACTTC. It encodes CASNTLAGGEETQYF.

The chain uses TRBV7-9 and TRBJ1-5, with a possible D match to TRBD1 (6 bases). Germline CDR1 and CDR2: SEHNR and FQNEAQ (reference sequence). The CDR3 has 15 amino acids. The V end lost 0 bases, the J end lost 4 bases, and 10 bases lay between the germline ends. The CDR3 nucleotides read TGTGCCAGCAGCTTAGCCGGGACAAATAATCAGCCCCAGCATTTT. It translates to CASSLAGTNNQPQHF.

This clonotype was counted ten times or more. This chain uses TRBV7-2 with TRBJ2-5; D not certain. Trimming cost V 2 bases and J 1 base, with 5 bases left between them. Germline-derived CDR1 and CDR2 are SGHTA and FQGNSA. The CDR3 covers 13 residues. CDR3 nucleotides: TGTGCCAGCAGCTTATACAGCCAAGAGACCCAGTACTTC. This encodes CASSLYSQETQYF.

This sequence joins TRBV12-3 or TRBV12-4 and TRBJ2-7, with a possible D match to TRBD2 (5 bases). V was trimmed by 3 bases and J by 2 bases, leaving 14 bases between them. The CDR3 spans 15 residues. CDR3 sequence reads: CASSFRTGNAYEQYF. CDR3 nucleotide sequence: TGTGCCAGCAGTTTCCGCACGGGGAATGCCTACGAGCAGTACTTC.

This clonotype was recorded only once. The chain carries TRBV6-2 or TRBV6-3 and TRBJ1-5; TRBD1 is a possible D gene (6 bases). The CDR3 runs to 13 residues. Germline V gene sequence: CDR1 MNHEY, CDR2 SVGEGT. Between the trimmed V and J ends, which lost 5 bases and 7 bases, there was a span of 12 bases. CDR3 residues: CASSDNTGQPQHF. CDR3 coding DNA: TGTGCCAGCAGTGACAATACAGGGCAGCCCCAGCATTTT.

Concerning this clonotype: This clone may be a read error of a much larger clone one base away. The rearrangement links TRBV2 to TRBJ2-3, with 9 bases matching TRBD2. CDR3 length: 14 residues. CDR1 SNHLY and CDR2 FYNNEI come from the germline V gene. J lost 1 base, V lost 7 bases, and 3 bases had no gene match. The CDR3 region has the DNA TGTGCCAGCACCCAGCGGGGGGGCACAGATACGCAGTATTTT. It encodes CASTQRGGTDTQYF. Based on the CDR3 plus reference TRBV2 and TRBJ2-3, the full variable domain is EPEVTQTPSHQVTQMGQEVILRCVPISNHLYFYWYRQILGQKVEFLVSFYNNEISEKSEIFDDQFSVERPDGSNFTLKIRSTKLEDSAMYFCASTQRGGTDTQYFGPGTRLTVL.

The chain uses TRBV7-2 and TRBJ1-1; 10 bases agree with TRBD1. Per the germline V gene, CDR1 is SGHTA and CDR2 is FQGNSA. V was clipped by 5 bases and J by 1 base; unmatched bases: 16. This CDR3 spans 19 amino acids. CDR3 sequence: CASSLKLDRGYRWNTEAFF. In DNA form, the CDR3 reads TGTGCCAGCAGCCTTAAACTGGACAGGGGGTACAGATGGAACACTGAAGCTTTCTTT.

This chain uses TRBV5-1 with TRBJ1-1; possible D gene TRBD1, 5 bases. The CDR3 is 15 residues long. Trimming took 4 bases from V and 1 from J, leaving 14 bases between them. CDR1 is SGHRS and CDR2 is YFSETQ in the germline V gene. The chain's CDR3 is CASSAPQVPNTEAFF. The CDR3, as DNA: TGCGCCAGCAGCGCCCCACAGGTTCCGAACACTGAAGCTTTCTTT.

V and J are TRBV7-9 and TRBJ2-7; 9 positions agree with TRBD1. The J segment lost 6 bases and the V segment lost 6 bases, leaving 9 bases of the junction unmatched. Germline CDR1 is SEHNR and CDR2 is FQNEAQ (reference sequence). The CDR3 loop spans 14 amino acids. CDR3 in DNA: TGTGCCAGCAGTCCCCGGGACAGGGCCTGCGAGCAGTACTTC. Translated, it gives CASSPRDRACEQYF.

The rearrangement joins TRBV2 to TRBJ2-1; D is undetermined. The CDR3 sequence is 13 residues long. V lost 8 bases, J lost 3 bases, and 11 bases lay in between. CDR1 SNHLY and CDR2 FYNNEI come from the germline V gene. CDR3 sequence: CASCATNYNEQFF. In nucleotides, the CDR3 is TGTGCCAGCTGCGCGACCAACTACAATGAGCAGTTCTTC.

The chain carries TRBV20-1 and TRBJ1-2; D possibly corresponds to TRBD1 (6 bases). Trimming pared 4 bases from V and 11 bases from J, leaving 17 bases between. This CDR3 region has 12 residues. Germline lookup yields CDR1 DFQATT and CDR2 SNEGSKA (reference sequence). CDR3 protein: CSAIGQIIGYTF. CDR3 in DNA: TGCAGTGCTATAGGACAGATTATCGGTTACACCTTC.

The chain joins TRBV21-1 to TRBJ2-6. TRBV21-1 is a listed pseudogene. This CDR3 has 14 amino acids. The CDR3, as DNA: TGTGCCAGCAGCAATCCTTCTGGGGCCAACGTCCTGACTTTC. Amino acid sequence: CASSNPSGANVLTF.

The V call is TRBV28, the J call TRBJ2-7; D is undetermined. The germline V and J ends were trimmed by 4 bases and 2 bases, with 12 bases remaining between them. The CDR3 is 14 residues long. Germline CDR1 MDHEN, CDR2 SYDVKM. Here the CDR3 reads CASSYPGSTYEQYF. CDR3 bases: TGTGCCAGCAGTTATCCCGGGTCGACCTACGAGCAGTACTTC.

CDR3 in amino acids: CASSYVPGGAGTDTQYF. CDR3 coding DNA: TGTGCCAGCAGTTACGTGCCGGGGGGGGCTGGCACAGATACGCAGTATTTT. The chain recombines TRBV6-5 with TRBJ2-3; 8 nucleotides match TRBD2. CDR1 is MNHEY, CDR2 SVGAGI, per germline. With 2 bases clipped from V and 1 base from J, the junction kept 8 bases outside the gene matches. The CDR3 loop spans 17 amino acids.

The J gene is TRBJ2-5, the V gene TRBV9; weak D call: TRBD2 (6 bases). The CDR3 has 15 amino acids. Looked up from germline, CDR1 is SGDLS and CDR2 is YYNGEE. Trimming shortened V by 3 bases and J by 4 bases, and 16 bases separated the two germline ends. The chain's CDR3 is CASSAPYDGGETQYF. The CDR3 nucleotides are TGTGCCAGCAGCGCCCCCTACGACGGGGGAGAGACCCAGTACTTC.

The V call is TRBV4-1, the J call TRBJ2-3, with a weak D call TRBD2 (6 bases). The V and J ends lost 2 bases and 4 bases respectively, with 16 bases between them. This CDR3 spans 16 amino acids. Germline CDR1 is MGHRA and CDR2 is YSYEKL. The CDR3 spells CASSQPTSRSPDTQYF. The CDR3 DNA is TGCGCCAGCAGCCAACCAACTAGCCGTTCTCCAGATACGCAGTATTTT.

The V gene is TRBV20-1, the J gene TRBJ1-1, with D maybe TRBD1 (6 bases). Trimming took off 3 bases at V and 2 bases at J, with 13 bases between the two ends. Germline loops: CDR1 DFQATT, CDR2 SNEGSKA (reference sequence). The CDR3 length is 14 residues. The CDR3 nucleotides are TGCAGTGCTAGGGATGGACAGATAAACACTGAAGCTTTCTTT. It codes for CSARDGQINTEAFF.

This clonotype has just a few counts. This sequence joins TRBV20-1 and TRBJ2-7, with 7 bases lining up with TRBD1. The CDR3 loop spans 16 amino acids. CDR1 DFQATT and CDR2 SNEGSKA come from the germline V gene (reference sequence). V trimming: 4 bases; J trimming: 1 base; junction bases outside the gene matches: 13. CDR3 in amino acids: CSATRNRDSISYEQYF. DNA for the CDR3: TGCAGTGCTACGAGAAACCGGGACAGTATTTCCTACGAGCAGTACTTC.

The rearrangement links TRBV15 to TRBJ2-5; no reliable D call. Trimming shortened V by 5 bases and J by 6 bases, and 7 bases separated the two germline ends. Germline V gene sequence: CDR1 LNHNV, CDR2 YYDKDF (reference sequence). The CDR3 covers 11 residues. CDR3 bases: TGTGCCACCAGCGAATTAAAGACCCAGTACTTC. Translating gives CATSELKTQYF.

This clonotype came up a few times. V usage is TRBV29-1 and J usage is TRBJ2-7; 8 bases line up with TRBD1. Germline CDR1 and CDR2: SQVTM and ANQGSEA. J was trimmed by 7 bases and V by 6 bases; bases with no gene match: 11. The CDR3 extends over 13 amino acids. This CDR3 reads CSVPDRDSGEQYF. Written as DNA, the CDR3 is TGCAGCGTGCCGGACAGGGATTCGGGAGAGCAGTACTTC.

The V gene is TRBV9, the J gene TRBJ2-7; D gene uncertain. V lost 0 bases and J 0 bases, leaving 10 bases between the germline ends. CDR3 length equals 15 residues. Germline V lookup: CDR1 SGDLS, CDR2 YYNGEE. CDR3 sequence (DNA): TGTGCCAGCAGCGTAGACTCCAGGAGCTCCTACGAGCAGTACTTC. Residues: CASSVDSRSSYEQYF.

This clonotype was counted a single time. V is TRBV6-2 or TRBV6-3 and J is TRBJ2-7; TRBD1 agrees at 9 bases. Trimming removed 5 bases from V and 4 bases from J; junction bases left unmatched: 9. Germline-derived CDR1 and CDR2 are MNHEY and SVGEGT. The CDR3 totals 15 residues. The CDR3 region is CASSEDRGIIYEQYF. In nucleotides, the CDR3 is TGTGCCAGCAGTGAGGACAGGGGAATTATTTACGAGCAGTACTTC.

This chain connects TRBV2 to TRBJ2-5; D unclear. The end of the DNA is better explained by TRBJ2-7, so the J call may be wrong. There are 13 residues in the CDR3. Looked up from germline, CDR1 is SNHLY and CDR2 is FYNNEI. CDR3: CASSGEVGYEQYF. The CDR3 nucleotides read TGTGCCAGCAGTGGCGAAGTAGGCTACGAGCAGTACTTC.